This TCR beta chain was sequenced in a study of T-cell memory formation after mild COVID-19. In its sample, this clonotype was seen a few times. Its antigen is currently unknown. This CDR3 contains 13 residues. Germline V gene lookup returns CDR1 SQVTM and CDR2 ANQGSEA. V lost 6 bases and J lost 5; bases outside the gene matches: 7. Findings and caveats of the study: Some SARS-CoV-2-responding clones were already detected in memory before infection.

TCRdb reanalysed the 5' RACE reads using MiXCR and keeps one entry per CDR3 protein. The table lists some 120,000 distinct CDR3 sequences, about 15% of them singletons, with approximately 4.7% in the top ten. The chain links TRBV29-1 to TRBJ1-5, with 7 positions matching TRBD1. Sequenced sample: PBMCs or a T cell subset sorted from them (not recorded which). The TCR comes from a man aged 18 to 29 who had mild COVID-19 (a few samples of this study predate the infection). Cell type and time point are not known. For the CDR3, the DNA is TGCAGCGTCAGACAGGGAGAGCATCAGCCCCAGCATTTT. Its translation is CSVRQGEHQPQHF.